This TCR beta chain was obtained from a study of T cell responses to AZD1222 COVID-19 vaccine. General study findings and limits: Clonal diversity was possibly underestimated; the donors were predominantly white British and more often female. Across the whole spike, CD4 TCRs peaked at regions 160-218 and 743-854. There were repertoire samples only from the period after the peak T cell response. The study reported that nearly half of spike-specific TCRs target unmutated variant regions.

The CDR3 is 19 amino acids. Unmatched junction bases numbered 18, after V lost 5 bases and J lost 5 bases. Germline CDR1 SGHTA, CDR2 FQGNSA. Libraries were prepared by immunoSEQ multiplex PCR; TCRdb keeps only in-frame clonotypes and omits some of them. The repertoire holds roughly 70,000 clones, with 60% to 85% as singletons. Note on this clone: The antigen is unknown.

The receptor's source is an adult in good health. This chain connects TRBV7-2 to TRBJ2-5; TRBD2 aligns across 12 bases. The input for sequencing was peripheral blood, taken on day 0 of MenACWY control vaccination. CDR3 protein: CASSGWTSGIPLARETQYF. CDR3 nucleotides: TGTGCCAGCAGCGGCTGGACTAGCGGGATCCCTTTGGCGAGGGAGACCCAGTACTTC.